This entry lists 23 T cell receptor beta chains sequenced from one sample in a study of T cell changes during pregnancy in multiple sclerosis. Sequencing was performed with immunoSEQ multiplex PCR; in TCRdb, only in-frame clones are kept and a portion is missing. The table shows 75,000 to 80,000 clones, with just over 90% occurring only once. The material sequenced was peripheral blood, taken in the second trimester of pregnancy. Receptors were obtained from a female donor in good health, enrolled as a control in a pregnancy study.

The chain combines TRBV6-6 with TRBJ2-7, with D possibly being TRBD1 (6 bases). V lost 6 bases and J lost 2, with 20 bases in between. The CDR3 is 16 residues long. Germline assignment: CDR1 MNHNY and CDR2 SVGAGI (reference sequence). The chain's CDR3 is CASSSPPARGPYEQYF. The CDR3 DNA follows: TGTGCCAGCAGCTCTCCTCCGGCCAGGGGTCCCTACGAGCAGTACTTC.

J is TRBJ1-1 and V is TRBV5-1; 7 bases align to TRBD1. The CDR3 sequence is 14 residues long. Per germline, CDR1 SGHRS and CDR2 YFSETQ. V was pared by 5 bases and J by 4 bases, with 8 bases of the junction left unmatched. The CDR3 is CASSTQGLGTEAFF. In DNA, the CDR3 is TGCGCCAGCAGTACACAGGGGCTTGGCACTGAAGCTTTCTTT.

This sequence joins TRBV6-5 and TRBJ2-7; the D gene is possibly TRBD1 (5 bases). Deletions cut 6 bases from V and 3 bases from J, with 12 bases between. The CDR3 sequence is 13 residues long. From germline, CDR1 is MNHEY and CDR2 SVGAGI. The CDR3 reads CASRPSQGYEQYF. CDR3 DNA: TGTGCCAGCAGGCCCTCCCAGGGCTACGAGCAGTACTTC.

The rearrangement joins TRBV5-1 to TRBJ1-1; 10 bases align to TRBD1. CDR1 and CDR2 from the germline V gene are SGHRS and YFSETQ. After removal of 5 bases from V and 1 base from J, the junction contained 5 bases not matched to a gene. This CDR3 has 15 amino acids. Here the CDR3 DNA reads TGCGCCAGCAGGACGGGACAGGGGTGGAACACTGAAGCTTTCTTT. Its protein is CASRTGQGWNTEAFF.

The rearrangement uses TRBV25-1 and TRBJ2-7; D possibly corresponds to TRBD1 (6 bases). The CDR3 covers 13 residues. The germline gives CDR1 MGHDK, CDR2 SYGVNS. Trimming pared 7 bases from V and 0 bases from J, leaving 10 bases between. The CDR3 DNA reads TGTGCCAGCACTTGGACAGACTCCTACGAGCAGTACTTC. Encoded protein: CASTWTDSYEQYF.

The chain links TRBV4-3 to TRBJ2-7; perhaps TRBD2 as D (7 bases). Germline V gene lookup returns CDR1 LGHNA and CDR2 YSLEER. The CDR3 loop spans 17 amino acids. V was cut by 0 bases and J by 2 bases, with 17 bases left in between. The CDR3, as DNA: TGCGCCAGCAGCCAAGATGATACCGGGGGGCGCACCTACGAGCAGTACTTC. As protein: CASSQDDTGGRTYEQYF.

The chain recombines TRBV10-3 with TRBJ2-2; 8 nucleotides match TRBD1. CDR3 length: 14 amino acids. With 4 bases clipped from V and 3 bases from J, the junction kept 1 base outside the gene matches. Germline V gene sequence: CDR1 ENHRY, CDR2 SYGVKD. The CDR3 loop is CAISAQGDTGELFF. For the CDR3, the DNA is TGTGCCATCAGTGCACAGGGGGACACCGGGGAGCTGTTTTTT.

The chain uses TRBV14 and TRBJ1-2; D remains ambiguous. V dropped 5 bases and J dropped 8 bases, with 24 bases sitting between them. CDR1 and CDR2 from the germline V gene are SGHDN and FVKESK. The CDR3 loop spans 16 amino acids. CDR3 coding DNA: TGTGCCAGCAGCTTAAGGAATGAGGCCGTCCCTCGGGGCTACACCTTC. Its translation: CASSLRNEAVPRGYTF.

This clone has a single count. The rearrangement uses TRBV4-1 and TRBJ1-5; TRBD1 matches at 8 bases. Trimming at V came to 3 bases and at J to 5 bases, leaving 6 bases not matched to a gene. CDR1 and CDR2 (germline): MGHRA, YSYEKL. This CDR3 comprises 15 residues. The CDR3 DNA is TGCGCCAGCAGCCACCCGGACAGGGATTATCAGCCCCAGCATTTT. Its protein is CASSHPDRDYQPQHF.

This chain joins TRBV7-3 and TRBJ1-1, with TRBD1 identical over 8 bases. This CDR3 has 14 residues. V was clipped by 3 bases and J by 1 base; unmatched bases: 1. The germline V gene has CDR1 SGHTA and CDR2 FQGTGA. CDR3 in amino acids: CASSLGQENTEAFF. DNA for the CDR3: TGTGCCAGCAGCTTGGGACAGGAGAACACTGAAGCTTTCTTT.

The gene calls are TRBV15 and TRBJ2-1; unclear D gene. The V end was cut by 0 bases, the J end by 8 bases, with 8 bases between. The CDR3 sequence is 13 residues long. Germline CDR1 LNHNV, CDR2 YYDKDF (reference sequence). The CDR3: CATSRDFRDEQFF. As DNA, the CDR3 is TGTGCCACCAGCAGAGATTTCCGGGATGAGCAGTTCTTC.

This chain connects TRBV5-1 to TRBJ1-5; D perhaps matches TRBD1 (6 bases). The V gene's germline CDR1 is SGHRS and CDR2 YFSETQ. Between the trimmed V and J ends, which lost 4 bases and 6 bases, there was a span of 17 bases. CDR3 length: 15 amino acids. Here the CDR3 DNA reads TGCGCCAGCAGCCCTCACGGGGGGGGCGGTCAGCCCCAGCATTTT. Residues: CASSPHGGGGQPQHF.

V usage is TRBV12-2 and J usage is TRBJ1-1. TRBV12-2 is classified as a pseudogene. This CDR3 contains 12 residues. DNA of the CDR3: TGTGCAAGTCGCACGGACTACACTGAAGCTTTCTTT. Protein product: CASRTDYTEAFF.

Comment on this clone: Germline and junction disagree at one end, which may indicate a read error. The V call is TRBV7-7, the J call TRBJ2-5, with TRBD2 matching 12 bases. The CDR3 is 15 residues long. CDR1 is SSHAT, CDR2 FNYEAQ, per germline (reference sequence). DNA of the CDR3: TGTGCTAGCAGCTCAGGACTAGCGGGGCAAGAGACCCAGTACTTC. It codes for CASSSGLAGQETQYF.

This sequence joins TRBV27 and TRBJ2-1; 8 bases agree with TRBD2. The CDR3 loop spans 15 amino acids. V was clipped by 2 bases and J by 4 bases; unmatched bases: 4. Germline V gene lookup returns CDR1 MNHEY and CDR2 SMNVEV (reference sequence). CDR3 DNA sequence: TGTGCCAGCAGTTTAATCGGGGGGGGTTACAATGAGCAGTTCTTC. Amino acids: CASSLIGGGYNEQFF.

This clone was seen once. The chain is built from TRBV7-9 and TRBJ2-5; D is ambiguous. The ends were cut back, 5 bases at V and 4 bases at J, with 8 bases in the middle. The germline V gene encodes CDR1 SEHNR and CDR2 FQNEAQ (reference sequence). The CDR3 length is 12 residues. The CDR3 is CASSTHGETQYF. The CDR3 DNA is TGTGCCAGCAGCACCCACGGAGAGACCCAGTACTTC.

V usage is TRBV9 and J usage is TRBJ2-7, with a tentative D call TRBD1 (6 bases). CDR3 length: 14 amino acids. CDR1 is SGDLS, CDR2 YYNGEE, per germline. The V end was cut by 4 bases, the J end by 3 bases, with 14 bases between. Here the CDR3 reads CASSFRQDHYEQYF. The CDR3 nucleotides read TGTGCCAGCAGCTTTCGACAGGACCACTACGAGCAGTACTTC.

The rearrangement links TRBV4-1 to TRBJ2-1; 11 bases agree with TRBD1. Germline V gene sequence: CDR1 MGHRA, CDR2 YSYEKL. This CDR3 is 14 amino acids long. Trimming cost V 3 bases and J 10 bases; bases outside gene matches: 5. The CDR3 loop is CASSQDRGRGEQFF. CDR3 coding DNA: TGCGCCAGCAGCCAGGACAGGGGGCGGGGGGAGCAGTTCTTC.

This sequence joins TRBV27 and TRBJ2-3; TRBD1 agrees at 10 bases. The length of the CDR3 is 14 residues. CDR1 and CDR2 (germline): MNHEY, SMNVEV (reference sequence). Trimming at V came to 10 bases and at J to 6 bases, leaving 10 bases not matched to a gene. The CDR3 reads CAIAGDRGSDTQYF. CDR3 bases: TGTGCCATCGCGGGGGACAGGGGATCGGATACGCAGTATTTT.

This chain uses TRBV6-6 with TRBJ1-4; 9 nucleotides match TRBD1. With V trimmed by 8 bases and J by 3 bases, 7 bases remained unmatched. The CDR3 runs 15 residues. Looked up from germline, CDR1 is MNHNY and CDR2 is SVGAGI (reference sequence). CDR3 bases: TGTGCCAGCTCCCTCCGGGACAGGGCTAATGAAAAACTGTTTTTT. Protein sequence: CASSLRDRANEKLFF.

This clone was picked up one time. The rearrangement links TRBV7-9 to TRBJ1-2; D possibly corresponds to TRBD1 (5 bases). Deletions cut 2 bases from V and 7 bases from J, with 11 bases between. Germline loops: CDR1 SEHNR, CDR2 FQNEAQ (reference sequence). CDR3 length equals 13 residues. The CDR3 DNA reads TGTGCCAGCAGCTTAATCCTCGGGGGTGGCTACACCTTC. Translating it yields CASSLILGGGYTF. The variable domain in full, completed from reference TRBV7-9 and TRBJ1-2, reads DTGVSQNPRHKITKRGQNVTFRCDPISEHNRLYWYRQTLGQGPEFLTYFQNEAQLEKSRLLSDRFSAERPKGSFSTLEIQRTEQGDSAMYLCASSLILGGGYTFGSGTRLTVV.

The V and J genes are TRBV15 and TRBJ2-7; D is unresolved. Per germline, CDR1 LNHNV and CDR2 YYDKDF (reference sequence). V was cut by 3 bases and J by 2 bases, with 11 bases left in between. The CDR3 is 14 amino acids. CDR3 in DNA: TGTGCCACCAGCAGTTTACAGAGCACCTACGAGCAGTACTTC. Translation gives CATSSLQSTYEQYF.

V usage is TRBV19 and J usage is TRBJ2-7; a possible D gene is TRBD1 (6 bases). The CDR3 is 14 residues long. Germline loops: CDR1 LNHDA, CDR2 SQIVND (reference sequence). V was pared by 6 bases and J by 0 bases, with 12 bases between. The CDR3: CASSPRDNSYEQYF. As DNA, the CDR3 is TGTGCCAGTAGCCCCCGGGACAACTCCTACGAGCAGTACTTC.